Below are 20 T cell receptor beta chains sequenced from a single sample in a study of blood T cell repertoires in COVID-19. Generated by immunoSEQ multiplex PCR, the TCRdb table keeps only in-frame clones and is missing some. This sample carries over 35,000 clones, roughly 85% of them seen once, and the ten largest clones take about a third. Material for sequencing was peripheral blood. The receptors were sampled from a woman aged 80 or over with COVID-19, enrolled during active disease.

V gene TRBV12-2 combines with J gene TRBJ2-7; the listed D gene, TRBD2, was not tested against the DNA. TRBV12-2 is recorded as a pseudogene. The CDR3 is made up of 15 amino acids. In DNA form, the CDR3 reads TGTGCAAGTCGCTCGTCTAGCGGGGGGGACTACGAGCAGTACTTC. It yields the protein CASRSSSGGDYEQYF.

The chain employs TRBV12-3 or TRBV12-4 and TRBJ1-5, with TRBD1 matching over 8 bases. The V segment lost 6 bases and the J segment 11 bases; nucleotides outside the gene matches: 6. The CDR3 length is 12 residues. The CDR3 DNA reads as TGTGCCAGCAGCTCGGACAGGGCGGCCCAGCATTTT. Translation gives CASSSDRAAQHF.

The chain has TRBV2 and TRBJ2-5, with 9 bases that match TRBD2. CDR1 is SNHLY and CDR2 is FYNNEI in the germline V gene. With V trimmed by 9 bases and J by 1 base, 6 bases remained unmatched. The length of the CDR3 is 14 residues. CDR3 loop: CARGGGGGQETQYF. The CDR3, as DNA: TGTGCCAGGGGCGGCGGGGGGGGCCAAGAGACCCAGTACTTC.

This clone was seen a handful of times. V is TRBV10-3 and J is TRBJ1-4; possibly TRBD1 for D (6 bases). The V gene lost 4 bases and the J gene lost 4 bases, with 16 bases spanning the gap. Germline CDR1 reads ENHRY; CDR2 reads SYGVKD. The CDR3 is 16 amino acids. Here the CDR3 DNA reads TGTGCCATCAGTGCGGGCAGGGGAGCTATTAATGAAAAACTGTTTTTT. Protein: CAISAGRGAINEKLFF.

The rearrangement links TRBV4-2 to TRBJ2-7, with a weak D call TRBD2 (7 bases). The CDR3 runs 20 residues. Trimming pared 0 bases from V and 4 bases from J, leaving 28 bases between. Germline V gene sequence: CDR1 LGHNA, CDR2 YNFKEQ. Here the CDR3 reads CASSQDSGGSPLKVQYEQYF. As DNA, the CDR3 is TGTGCCAGCAGCCAAGATTCGGGGGGCTCCCCCCTAAAGGTACAGTACGAGCAGTACTTC.

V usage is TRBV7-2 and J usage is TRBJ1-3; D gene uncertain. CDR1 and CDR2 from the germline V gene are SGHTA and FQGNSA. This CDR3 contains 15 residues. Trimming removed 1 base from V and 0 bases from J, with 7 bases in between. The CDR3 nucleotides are TGTGCCAGCAGCTTAGAACAGAGCTCTGGAAACACCATATATTTT. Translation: CASSLEQSSGNTIYF.

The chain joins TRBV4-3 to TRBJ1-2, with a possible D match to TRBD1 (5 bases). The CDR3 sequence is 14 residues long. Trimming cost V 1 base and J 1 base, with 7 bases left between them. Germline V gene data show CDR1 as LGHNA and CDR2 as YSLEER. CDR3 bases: TGCGCCAGCAGCCAAGGGACACATAACTATGGCTACACCTTC. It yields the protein CASSQGTHNYGYTF.

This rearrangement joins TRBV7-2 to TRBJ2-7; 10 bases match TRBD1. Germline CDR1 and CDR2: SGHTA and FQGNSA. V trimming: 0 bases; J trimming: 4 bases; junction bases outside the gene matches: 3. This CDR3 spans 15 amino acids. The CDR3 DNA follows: TGTGCCAGCAGCTTAGCAAGGGACAGGGGATACGAGCAGTACTTC. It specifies CASSLARDRGYEQYF.

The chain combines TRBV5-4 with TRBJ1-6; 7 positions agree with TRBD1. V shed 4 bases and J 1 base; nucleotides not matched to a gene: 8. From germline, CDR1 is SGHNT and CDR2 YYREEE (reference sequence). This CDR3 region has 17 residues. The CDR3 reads CASSLVGGGSYNSPLHF. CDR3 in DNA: TGTGCCAGCAGCCTGGTAGGGGGCGGATCCTATAATTCACCCCTCCACTTT.

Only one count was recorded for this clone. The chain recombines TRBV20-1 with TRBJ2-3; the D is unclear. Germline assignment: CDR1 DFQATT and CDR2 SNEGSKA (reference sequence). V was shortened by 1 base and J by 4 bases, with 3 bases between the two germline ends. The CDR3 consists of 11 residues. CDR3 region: CSARVADTQYF. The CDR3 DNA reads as TGCAGTGCTAGAGTCGCAGATACGCAGTATTTT.

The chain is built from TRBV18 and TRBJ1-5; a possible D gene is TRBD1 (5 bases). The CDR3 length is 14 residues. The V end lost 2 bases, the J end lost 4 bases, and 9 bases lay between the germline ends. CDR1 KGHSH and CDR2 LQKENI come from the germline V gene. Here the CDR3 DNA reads TGTGCCAGCTCACCAAACGGGGGAAATCAGCCCCAGCATTTT. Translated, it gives CASSPNGGNQPQHF.

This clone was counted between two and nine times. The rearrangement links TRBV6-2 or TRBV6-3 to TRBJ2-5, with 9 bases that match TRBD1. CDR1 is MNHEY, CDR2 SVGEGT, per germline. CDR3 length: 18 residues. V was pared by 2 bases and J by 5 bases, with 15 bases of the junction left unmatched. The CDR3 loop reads CASSYKVDDTGGGETQYF. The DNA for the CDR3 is TGTGCCAGCAGTTACAAGGTGGACGACACAGGGGGCGGGGAGACCCAGTACTTC.

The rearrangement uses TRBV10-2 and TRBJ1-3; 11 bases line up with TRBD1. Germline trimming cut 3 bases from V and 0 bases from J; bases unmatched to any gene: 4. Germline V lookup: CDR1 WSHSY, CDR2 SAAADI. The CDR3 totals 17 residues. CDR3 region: CASSDLGTGGSGNTIYF. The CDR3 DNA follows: TGCGCCAGCAGTGACCTCGGGACAGGGGGCTCTGGAAACACCATATATTTT.

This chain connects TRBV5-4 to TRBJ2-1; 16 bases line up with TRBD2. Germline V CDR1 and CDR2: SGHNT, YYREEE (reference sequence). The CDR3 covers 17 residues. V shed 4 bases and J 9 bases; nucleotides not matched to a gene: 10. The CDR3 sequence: CASSPGGTSGGAGEQFF. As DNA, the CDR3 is TGTGCCAGCAGCCCTGGAGGGACTAGCGGGGGGGCCGGTGAGCAGTTCTTC.

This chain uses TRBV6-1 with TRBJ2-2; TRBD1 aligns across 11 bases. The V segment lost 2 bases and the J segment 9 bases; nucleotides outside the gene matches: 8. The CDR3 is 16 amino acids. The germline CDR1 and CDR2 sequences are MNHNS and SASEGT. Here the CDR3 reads CASSERRGQGVRELFF. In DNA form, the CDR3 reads TGTGCCAGCAGTGAAAGGCGGGGACAGGGGGTGAGGGAGCTGTTTTTT.

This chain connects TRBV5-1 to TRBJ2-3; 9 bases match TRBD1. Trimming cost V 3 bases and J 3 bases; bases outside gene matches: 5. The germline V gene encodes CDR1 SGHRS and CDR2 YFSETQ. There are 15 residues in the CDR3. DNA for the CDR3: TGCGCCAGCAGCTCGCGGGACAGGGAGACAGATACGCAGTATTTT. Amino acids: CASSSRDRETDTQYF.

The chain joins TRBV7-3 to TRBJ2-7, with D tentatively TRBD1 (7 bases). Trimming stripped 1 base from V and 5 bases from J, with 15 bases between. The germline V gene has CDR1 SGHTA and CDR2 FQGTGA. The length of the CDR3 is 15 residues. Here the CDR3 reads CASSLIGRGTDEQYF. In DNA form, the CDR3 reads TGTGCCAGCAGCTTAATTGGCAGGGGGACTGACGAGCAGTACTTC.

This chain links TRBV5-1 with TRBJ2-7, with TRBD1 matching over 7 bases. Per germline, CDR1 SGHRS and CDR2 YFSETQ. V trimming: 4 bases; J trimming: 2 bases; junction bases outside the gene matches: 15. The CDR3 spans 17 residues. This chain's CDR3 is CASSRGGRGTVTYEQYF. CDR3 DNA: TGCGCCAGCAGCCGAGGGGGTAGGGGGACAGTCACCTACGAGCAGTACTTC.

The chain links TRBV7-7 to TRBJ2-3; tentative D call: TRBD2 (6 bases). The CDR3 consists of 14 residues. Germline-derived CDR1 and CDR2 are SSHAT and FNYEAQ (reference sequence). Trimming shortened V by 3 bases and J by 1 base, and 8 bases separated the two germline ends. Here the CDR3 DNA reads TGTGCCAGCAGCTTTAGCGGAGGCACAGATACGCAGTATTTT. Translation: CASSFSGGTDTQYF.

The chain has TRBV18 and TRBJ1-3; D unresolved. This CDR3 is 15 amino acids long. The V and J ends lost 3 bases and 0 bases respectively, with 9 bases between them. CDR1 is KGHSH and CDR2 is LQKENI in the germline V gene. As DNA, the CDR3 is TGTGCCAGCTCACCGGGCAGCACCTCTGGAAACACCATATATTTT. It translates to CASSPGSTSGNTIYF.